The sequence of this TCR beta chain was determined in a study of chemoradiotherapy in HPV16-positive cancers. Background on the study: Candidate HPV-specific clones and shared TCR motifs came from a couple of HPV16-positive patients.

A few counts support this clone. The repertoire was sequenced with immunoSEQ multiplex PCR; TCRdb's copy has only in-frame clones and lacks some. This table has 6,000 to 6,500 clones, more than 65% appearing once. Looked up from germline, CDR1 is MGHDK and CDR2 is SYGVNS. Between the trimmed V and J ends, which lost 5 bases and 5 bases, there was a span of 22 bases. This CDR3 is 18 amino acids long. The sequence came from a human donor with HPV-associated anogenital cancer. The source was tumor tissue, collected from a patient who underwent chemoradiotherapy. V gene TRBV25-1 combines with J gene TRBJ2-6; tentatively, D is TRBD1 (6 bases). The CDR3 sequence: CASSLLGELDSRANVLTF. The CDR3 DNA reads TGTGCCAGCAGTCTCCTCGGAGAACTGGACAGTCGGGCCAACGTCCTGACTTTC.